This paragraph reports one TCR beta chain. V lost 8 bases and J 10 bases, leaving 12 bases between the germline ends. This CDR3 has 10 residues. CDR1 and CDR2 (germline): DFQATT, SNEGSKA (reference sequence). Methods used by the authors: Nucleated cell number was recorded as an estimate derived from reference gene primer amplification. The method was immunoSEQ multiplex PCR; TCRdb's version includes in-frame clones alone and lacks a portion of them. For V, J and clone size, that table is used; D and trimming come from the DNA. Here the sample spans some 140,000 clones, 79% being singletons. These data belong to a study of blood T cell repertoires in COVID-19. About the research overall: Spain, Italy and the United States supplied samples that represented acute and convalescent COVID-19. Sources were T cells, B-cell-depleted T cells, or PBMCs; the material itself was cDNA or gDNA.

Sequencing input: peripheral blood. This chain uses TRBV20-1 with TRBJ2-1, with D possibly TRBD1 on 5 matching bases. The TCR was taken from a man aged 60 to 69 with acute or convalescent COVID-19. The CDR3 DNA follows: TGCAGTCAAGGGGTAGGCGAGCAGTTCTTC. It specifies CSQGVGEQFF.